This note documents a single TCR beta chain sequence. Its matching antigen is unknown. Produced via immunoSEQ multiplex PCR; TCRdb's table is partial and in-frame only. The sample lists roughly 68,000 clones; about 92% were seen once. This sample was included in a study of CD4 T cells in relation to SARS-CoV-2 and coronaviruses. Study-wide context: The restricting HLA molecule for shared crossreactive spike epitopes was mapped.

The CDR3 has 14 residues. The J segment lost 3 bases and the V segment lost 0 bases, leaving 1 base of the junction unmatched. CDR1 and CDR2 from the germline V gene are SGHRS and YFSETQ. Unexposed donor CD4+ T cells date from about 2011-2019, before the COVID-19 pandemic. Naive and memory CD4+ T cells came from enriched cryopreserved PBMCs. The study, taken as a whole, reports: Pre-pandemic and post-infection samples never came from the same donor. According to naive versus memory sequencing, detected responses are memory recall, not newly primed.

The TCR comes from a human donor in good health. Sequencing input: naive CD4+ T cells from PBMCs. Specified subset: naive CD4+ T cells isolated by negative enrichment. This sequence joins TRBV5-1 and TRBJ2-5, with TRBD2 matching 8 bases. CDR3 sequence: CASSLAGGEETQYF. The CDR3 region has the DNA TGCGCCAGCAGCTTGGCCGGGGGGGAAGAGACCCAGTACTTC.